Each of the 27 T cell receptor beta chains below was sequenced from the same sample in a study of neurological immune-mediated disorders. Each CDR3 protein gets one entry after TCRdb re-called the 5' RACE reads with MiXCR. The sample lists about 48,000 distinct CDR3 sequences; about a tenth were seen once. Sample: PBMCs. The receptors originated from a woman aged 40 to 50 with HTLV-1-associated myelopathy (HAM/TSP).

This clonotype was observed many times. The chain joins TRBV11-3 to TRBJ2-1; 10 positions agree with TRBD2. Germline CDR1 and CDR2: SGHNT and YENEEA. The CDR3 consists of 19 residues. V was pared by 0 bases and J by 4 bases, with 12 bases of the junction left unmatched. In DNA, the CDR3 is TGTGCCAGCAGCTTAGATCGGATAGCGGGGGGAATGAGATACAATGAGCAGTTCTTC. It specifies CASSLDRIAGGMRYNEQFF.

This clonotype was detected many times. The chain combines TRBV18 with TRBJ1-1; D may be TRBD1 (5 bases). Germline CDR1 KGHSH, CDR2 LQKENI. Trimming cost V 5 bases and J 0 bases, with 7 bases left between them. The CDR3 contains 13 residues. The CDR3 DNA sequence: TGTGCCAGCTCAGAGGGGATGAACACTGAAGCTTTCTTT. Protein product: CASSEGMNTEAFF. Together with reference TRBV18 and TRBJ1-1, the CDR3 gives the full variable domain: NAGVMQNPRHLVRRRGQEARLRCSPMKGHSHVYWYRQLPEEGLKFMVYLQKENIIDESGMPKERFSAEFPKEGPSILRIQQVVRGDSAAYFCASSEGMNTEAFFGQGTRLTVV.

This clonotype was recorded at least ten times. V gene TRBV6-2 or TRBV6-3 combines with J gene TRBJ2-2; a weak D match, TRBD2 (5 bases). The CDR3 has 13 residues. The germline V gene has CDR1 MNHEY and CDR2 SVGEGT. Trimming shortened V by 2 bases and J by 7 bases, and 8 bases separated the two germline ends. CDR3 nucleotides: TGTGCCAGCAGTTACGTCGGGGTCGGGGAGCTGTTTTTT. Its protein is CASSYVGVGELFF.

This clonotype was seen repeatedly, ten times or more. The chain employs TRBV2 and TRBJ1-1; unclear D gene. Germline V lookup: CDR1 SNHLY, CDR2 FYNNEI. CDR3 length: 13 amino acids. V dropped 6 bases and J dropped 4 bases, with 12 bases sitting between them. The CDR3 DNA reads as TGTGCCAGCAGAAACAGCGGCGGCACTGAAGCTTTCTTT. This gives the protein CASRNSGGTEAFF.

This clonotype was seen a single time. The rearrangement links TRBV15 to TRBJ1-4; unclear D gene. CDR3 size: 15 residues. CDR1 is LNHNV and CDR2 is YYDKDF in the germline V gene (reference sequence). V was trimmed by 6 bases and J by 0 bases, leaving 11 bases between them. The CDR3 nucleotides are TGTGCCACCAGATACACAGTTGCAACTAATGAAAAACTGTTTTTT. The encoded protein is CATRYTVATNEKLFF.

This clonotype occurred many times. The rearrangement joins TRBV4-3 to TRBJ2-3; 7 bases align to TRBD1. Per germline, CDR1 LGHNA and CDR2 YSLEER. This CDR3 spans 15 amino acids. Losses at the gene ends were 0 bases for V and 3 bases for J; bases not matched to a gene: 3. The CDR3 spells CASSQDTGVTDTQYF. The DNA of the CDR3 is TGCGCCAGCAGCCAAGATACAGGGGTGACAGATACGCAGTATTTT.

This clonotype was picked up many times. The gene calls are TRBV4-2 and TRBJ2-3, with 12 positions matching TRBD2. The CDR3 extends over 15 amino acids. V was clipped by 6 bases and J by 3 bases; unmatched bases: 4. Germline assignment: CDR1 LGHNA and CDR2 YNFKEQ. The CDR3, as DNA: TGTGCCAGCAGTCTAGCGGGGGGGCAGACAGATACGCAGTATTTT. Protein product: CASSLAGGQTDTQYF.

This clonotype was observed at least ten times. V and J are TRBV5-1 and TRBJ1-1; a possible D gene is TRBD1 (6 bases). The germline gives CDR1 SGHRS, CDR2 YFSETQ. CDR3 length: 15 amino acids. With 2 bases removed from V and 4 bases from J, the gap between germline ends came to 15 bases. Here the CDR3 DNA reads TGCGCCAGCAGCTTACTGGGGCAAGGGGGCACTGAAGCTTTCTTT. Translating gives CASSLLGQGGTEAFF.

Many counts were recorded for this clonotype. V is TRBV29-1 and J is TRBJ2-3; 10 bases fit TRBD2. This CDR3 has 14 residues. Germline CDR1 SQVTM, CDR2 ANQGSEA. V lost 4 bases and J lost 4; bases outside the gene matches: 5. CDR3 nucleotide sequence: TGCAGCGTTGGCCCCGGGACTAGCGCAGATACGCAGTATTTT. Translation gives CSVGPGTSADTQYF.

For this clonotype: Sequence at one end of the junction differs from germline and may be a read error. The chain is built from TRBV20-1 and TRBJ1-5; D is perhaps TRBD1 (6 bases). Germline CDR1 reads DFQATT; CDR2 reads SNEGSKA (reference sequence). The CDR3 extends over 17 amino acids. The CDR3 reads CSASRSFQTGNNKPKHF. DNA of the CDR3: TGCAGTGCTAGTCGGTCGTTCCAGACAGGTAACAATAAGCCCAAGCATTTT.

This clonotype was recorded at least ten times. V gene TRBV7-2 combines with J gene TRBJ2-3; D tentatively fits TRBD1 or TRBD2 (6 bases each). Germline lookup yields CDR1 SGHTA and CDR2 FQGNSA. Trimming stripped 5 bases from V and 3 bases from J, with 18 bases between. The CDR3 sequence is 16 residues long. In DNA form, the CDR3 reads TGTGCCAGCAGCAGCTGGGGCAGGGGAGGTACAGATACGCAGTATTTT. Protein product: CASSSWGRGGTDTQYF.

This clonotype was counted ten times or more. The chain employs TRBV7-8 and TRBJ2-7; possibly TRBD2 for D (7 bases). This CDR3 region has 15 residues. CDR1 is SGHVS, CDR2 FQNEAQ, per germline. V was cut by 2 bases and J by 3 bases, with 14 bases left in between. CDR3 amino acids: CASSLRGGENYEQYF. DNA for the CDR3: TGTGCCAGCAGCTTAAGAGGGGGGGAGAACTACGAGCAGTACTTC. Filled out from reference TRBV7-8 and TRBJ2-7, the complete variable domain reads GAGVSQSPRYKVAKRGQDVALRCDPISGHVSLFWYQQALGQGPEFLTYFQNEAQLDKSGLPSDRFFAERPEGSVSTLKIQRTQQEDSAVYLCASSLRGGENYEQYFGPGTRLTVT.

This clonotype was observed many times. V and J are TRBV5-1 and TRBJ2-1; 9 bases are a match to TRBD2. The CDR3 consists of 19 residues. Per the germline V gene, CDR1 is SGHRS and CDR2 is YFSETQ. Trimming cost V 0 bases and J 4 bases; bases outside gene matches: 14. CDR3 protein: CASSLVTLGAGGSYNEQFF. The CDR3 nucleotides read TGCGCCAGCAGCTTGGTTACGCTAGGAGCGGGGGGATCTTACAATGAGCAGTTCTTC.

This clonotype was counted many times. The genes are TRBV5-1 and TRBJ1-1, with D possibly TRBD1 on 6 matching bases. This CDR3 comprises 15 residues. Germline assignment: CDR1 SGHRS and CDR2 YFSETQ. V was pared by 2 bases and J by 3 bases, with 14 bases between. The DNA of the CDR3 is TGCGCCAGCAGCTTTTTAGGGGGGGGGGACACTGAAGCTTTCTTT. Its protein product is CASSFLGGGDTEAFF. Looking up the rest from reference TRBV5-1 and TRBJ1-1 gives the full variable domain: KAGVTQTPRYLIKTRGQQVTLSCSPISGHRSVSWYQQTPGQGLQFLFEYFSETQRNKGNFPGRFSGRQFSNSRSEMNVSTLELGDSALYLCASSFLGGGDTEAFFGQGTRLTVV.

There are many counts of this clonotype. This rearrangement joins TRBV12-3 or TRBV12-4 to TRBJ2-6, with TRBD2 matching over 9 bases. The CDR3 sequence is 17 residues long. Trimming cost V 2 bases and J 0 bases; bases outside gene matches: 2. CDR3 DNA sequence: TGTGCCAGCAGTTTAAGCGGGGGGACCTCTGGGGCCAACGTCCTGACTTTC. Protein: CASSLSGGTSGANVLTF.

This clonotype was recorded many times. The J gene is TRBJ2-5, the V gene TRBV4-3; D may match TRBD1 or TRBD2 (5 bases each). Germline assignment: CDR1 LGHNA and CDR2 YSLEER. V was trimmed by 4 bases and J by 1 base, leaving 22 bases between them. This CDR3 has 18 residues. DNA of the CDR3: TGCGCCAGCAGCCTACAGGTGAACCACGGGGCCCCCCAAGAGACCCAGTACTTC. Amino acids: CASSLQVNHGAPQETQYF.

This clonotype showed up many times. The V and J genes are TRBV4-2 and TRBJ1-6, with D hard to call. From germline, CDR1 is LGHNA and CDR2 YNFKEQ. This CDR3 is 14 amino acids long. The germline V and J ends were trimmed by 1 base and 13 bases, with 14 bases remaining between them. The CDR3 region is CASSQGSELRPLHF. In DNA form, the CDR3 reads TGTGCCAGCAGCCAAGGGTCCGAGCTCAGGCCCCTCCACTTT.

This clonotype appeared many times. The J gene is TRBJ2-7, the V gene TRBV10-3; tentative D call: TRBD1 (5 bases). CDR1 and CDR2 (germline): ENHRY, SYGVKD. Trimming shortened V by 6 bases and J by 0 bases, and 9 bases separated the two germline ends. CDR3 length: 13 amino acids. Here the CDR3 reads CAIRVRDSYEQYF. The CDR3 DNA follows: TGTGCCATCAGGGTCAGGGACTCCTACGAGCAGTACTTC.

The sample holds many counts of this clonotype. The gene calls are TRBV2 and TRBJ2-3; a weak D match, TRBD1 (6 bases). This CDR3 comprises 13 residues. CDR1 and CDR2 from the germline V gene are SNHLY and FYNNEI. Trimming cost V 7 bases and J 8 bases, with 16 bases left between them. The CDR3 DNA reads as TGTGCCAGCAACAGGGACGTGGCTGGTACGCAGTATTTT. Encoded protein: CASNRDVAGTQYF.

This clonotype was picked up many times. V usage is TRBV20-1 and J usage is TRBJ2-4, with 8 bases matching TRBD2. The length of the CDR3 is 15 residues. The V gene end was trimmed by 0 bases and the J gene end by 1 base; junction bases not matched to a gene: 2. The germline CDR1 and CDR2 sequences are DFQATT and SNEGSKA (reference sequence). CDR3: CSARERGAAKNIQYF. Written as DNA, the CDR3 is TGCAGTGCTAGAGAGCGGGGGGCGGCCAAAAACATTCAGTACTTC.

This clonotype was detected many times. The CDR3 protein is CASSLGTGGGNGYTF. The DNA for the CDR3 is TGTGCCAGCAGCCTCGGGACAGGGGGAGGGAATGGCTACACCTTC. The rearrangement joins TRBV5-6 to TRBJ1-2, with 11 bases identical to TRBD1. Germline CDR1 reads SGHDT; CDR2 reads YYEEEE. The CDR3 is made up of 15 amino acids. V dropped 4 bases and J dropped 6; count of bases not matched to a gene: 8.

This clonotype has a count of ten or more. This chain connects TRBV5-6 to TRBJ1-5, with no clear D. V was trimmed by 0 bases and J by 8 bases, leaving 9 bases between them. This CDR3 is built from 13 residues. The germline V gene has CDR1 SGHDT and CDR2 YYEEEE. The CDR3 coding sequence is TGTGCCAGCAGCTTGGGGAGGAGGGAGCCCCAGCATTTT. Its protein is CASSLGRREPQHF.

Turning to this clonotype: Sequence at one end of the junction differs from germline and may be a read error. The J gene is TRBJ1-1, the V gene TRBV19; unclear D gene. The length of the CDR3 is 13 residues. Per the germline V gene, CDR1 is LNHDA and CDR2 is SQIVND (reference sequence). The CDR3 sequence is CASSMGFNTEGFF. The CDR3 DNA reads TGTGCCAGTAGTATGGGTTTTAACACTGAAGGTTTCTTT.

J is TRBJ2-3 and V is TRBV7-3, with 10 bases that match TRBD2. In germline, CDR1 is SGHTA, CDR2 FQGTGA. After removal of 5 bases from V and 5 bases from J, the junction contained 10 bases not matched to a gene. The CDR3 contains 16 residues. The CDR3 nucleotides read TGTGCCAGCAGCCCCTCGTCGGCTAGCGGGGGAGATACGCAGTATTTT. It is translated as CASSPSSASGGDTQYF.

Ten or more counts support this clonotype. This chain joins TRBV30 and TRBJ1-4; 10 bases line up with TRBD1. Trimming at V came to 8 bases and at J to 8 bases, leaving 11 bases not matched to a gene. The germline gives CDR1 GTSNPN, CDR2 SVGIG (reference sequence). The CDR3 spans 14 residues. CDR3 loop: CAGATGTGVEKLFF. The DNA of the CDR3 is TGTGCCGGAGCAACCGGGACAGGGGTAGAAAAACTGTTTTTT. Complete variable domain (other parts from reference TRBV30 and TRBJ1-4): SQTIHQWPATLVQPVGSPLSLECTVEGTSNPNLYWYRQAAGRGLQLLFYSVGIGQISSEVPQNLSASRPQDRQFILSSKKLLLSDSGFYLCAGATGTGVEKLFFGSGTQLSVL.

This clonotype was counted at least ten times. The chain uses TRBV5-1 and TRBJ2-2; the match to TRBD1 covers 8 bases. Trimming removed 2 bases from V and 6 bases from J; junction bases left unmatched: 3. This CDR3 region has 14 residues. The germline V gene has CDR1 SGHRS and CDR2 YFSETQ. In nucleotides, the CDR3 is TGCGCCAGCAGCTTCCCACAGGGGGCCGGGGAGCTGTTTTTT. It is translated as CASSFPQGAGELFF. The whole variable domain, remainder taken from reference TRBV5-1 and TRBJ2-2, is KAGVTQTPRYLIKTRGQQVTLSCSPISGHRSVSWYQQTPGQGLQFLFEYFSETQRNKGNFPGRFSGRQFSNSRSEMNVSTLELGDSALYLCASSFPQGAGELFFGEGSRLTVL.

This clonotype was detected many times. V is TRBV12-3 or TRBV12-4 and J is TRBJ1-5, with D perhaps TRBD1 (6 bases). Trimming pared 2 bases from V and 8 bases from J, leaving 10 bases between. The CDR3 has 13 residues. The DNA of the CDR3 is TGTGCCAGCAGTTTACACAGGGAAAAGCCCCAGCATTTT. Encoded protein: CASSLHREKPQHF.